This T cell receptor beta chain was found in a study of T cells in Graves' hyperthyroidism and ophthalmopathy. About the research overall: It was at initial diagnosis, before any treatment, that peripheral blood was collected. The study, taken as a whole, reports: Most thyroid clonotypes expanded above 0.001 appeared in blood too.

A Clinical Activity Score of at least 3, a NOSPECS grade of at least 4 and a duration under 3 months were recorded in the ophthalmopathy patients. Each diagnosis drew on symptoms, thyroxine, TRAb, thyroid ultrasound and orbital computed tomography findings. This clonotype was counted between two and nine times. Its antigen is unknown. RNA transcripts were the template for amplifying TCR beta CDR3 regions. HTBI primers were employed in a first-round RT-PCR of the TCR CDR3. Via MiXCR, TCRdb re-called the multiplex PCR reads, giving one row per CDR3 protein. The sample records under 500,000 distinct CDR3 sequences, 11% to 15% being singletons. This CDR3 contains 15 residues. Trimming left V 7 bases short and J 7 bases short, with 21 bases between. CDR1 is SGHRS, CDR2 YFSETQ, per germline.

The TCR sequence derives from a man aged 50-59 years with Graves' ophthalmopathy. The chain couples TRBV5-1 to TRBJ2-1, with D possibly TRBD2 on 7 matching bases. Sequenced material: blood. The CDR3 sequence: CASYSPGQAGNEQFF. The DNA for the CDR3 is TGCGCCAGCTACTCTCCGGGACAAGCGGGAAATGAGCAGTTCTTC.